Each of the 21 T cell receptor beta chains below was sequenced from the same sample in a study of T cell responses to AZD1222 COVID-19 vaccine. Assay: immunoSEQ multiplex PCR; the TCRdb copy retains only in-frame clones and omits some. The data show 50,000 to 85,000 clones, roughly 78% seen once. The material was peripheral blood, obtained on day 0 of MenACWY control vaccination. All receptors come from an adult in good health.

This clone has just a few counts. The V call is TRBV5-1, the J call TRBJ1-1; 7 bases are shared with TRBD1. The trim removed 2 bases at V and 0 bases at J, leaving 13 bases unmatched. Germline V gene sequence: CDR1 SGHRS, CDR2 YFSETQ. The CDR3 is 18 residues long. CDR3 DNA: TGCGCCAGCAGCTTCTTCCCCCGACAGGGTTCCATGAACACTGAAGCTTTCTTT. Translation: CASSFFPRQGSMNTEAFF.

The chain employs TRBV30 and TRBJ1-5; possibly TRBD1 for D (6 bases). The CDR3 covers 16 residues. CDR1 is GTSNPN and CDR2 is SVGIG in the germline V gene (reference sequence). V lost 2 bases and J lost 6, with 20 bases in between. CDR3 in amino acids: CAWSPASGERGQPQHF. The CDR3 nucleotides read TGTGCCTGGAGTCCCGCTTCAGGGGAGAGGGGTCAGCCCCAGCATTTT.

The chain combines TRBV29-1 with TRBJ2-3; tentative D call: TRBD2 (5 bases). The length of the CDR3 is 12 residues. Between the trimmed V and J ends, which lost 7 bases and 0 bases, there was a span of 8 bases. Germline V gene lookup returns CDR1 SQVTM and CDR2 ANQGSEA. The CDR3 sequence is CSARTSTDTQYF. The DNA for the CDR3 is TGCAGCGCTCGGACTAGCACAGATACGCAGTATTTT.

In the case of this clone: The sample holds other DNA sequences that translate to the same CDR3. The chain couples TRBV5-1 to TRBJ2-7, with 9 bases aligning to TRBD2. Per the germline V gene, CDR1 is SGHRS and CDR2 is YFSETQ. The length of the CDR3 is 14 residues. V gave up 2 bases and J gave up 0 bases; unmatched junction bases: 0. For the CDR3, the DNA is TGCGCCAGCAGCTTTAGCGGGAGCTCCTACGAGCAGTACTTC. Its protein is CASSFSGSSYEQYF.

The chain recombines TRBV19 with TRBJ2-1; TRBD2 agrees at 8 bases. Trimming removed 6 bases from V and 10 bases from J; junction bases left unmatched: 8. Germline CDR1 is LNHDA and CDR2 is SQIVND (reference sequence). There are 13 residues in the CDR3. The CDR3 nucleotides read TGTGCCAGTAGCTCGGGGGGGACAAGGGAGCAGTTCTTC. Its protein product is CASSSGGTREQFF.

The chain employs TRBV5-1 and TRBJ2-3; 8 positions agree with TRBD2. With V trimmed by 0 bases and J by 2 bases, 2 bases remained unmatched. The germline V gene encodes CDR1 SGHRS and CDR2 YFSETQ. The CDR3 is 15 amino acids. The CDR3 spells CASSLAGGPTDTQYF. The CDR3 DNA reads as TGCGCCAGCAGCTTGGCGGGAGGGCCCACAGATACGCAGTATTTT.

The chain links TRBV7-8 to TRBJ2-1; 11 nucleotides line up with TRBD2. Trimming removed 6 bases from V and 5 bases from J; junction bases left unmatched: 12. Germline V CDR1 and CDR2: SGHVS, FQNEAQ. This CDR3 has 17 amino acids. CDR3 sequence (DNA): TGTGCCAGCAGGTTCCACCCGACTAGCGGGGTTAACAATGAGCAGTTCTTC. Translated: CASRFHPTSGVNNEQFF.

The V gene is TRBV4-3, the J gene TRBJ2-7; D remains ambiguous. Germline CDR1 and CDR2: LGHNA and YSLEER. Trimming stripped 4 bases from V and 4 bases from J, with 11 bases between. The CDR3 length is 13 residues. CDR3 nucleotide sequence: TGCGCCAGCAGCCGTTCCATCGGATACGAGCAGTACTTC. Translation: CASSRSIGYEQYF.

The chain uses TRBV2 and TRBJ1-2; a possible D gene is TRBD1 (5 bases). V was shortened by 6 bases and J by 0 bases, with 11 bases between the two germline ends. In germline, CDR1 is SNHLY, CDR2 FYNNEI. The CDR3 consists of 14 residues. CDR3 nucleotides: TGTGCCAGCAGGGAATGGACATCTAACTATGGCTACACCTTC. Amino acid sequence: CASREWTSNYGYTF. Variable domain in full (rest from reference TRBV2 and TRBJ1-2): EPEVTQTPSHQVTQMGQEVILRCVPISNHLYFYWYRQILGQKVEFLVSFYNNEISEKSEIFDDQFSVERPDGSNFTLKIRSTKLEDSAMYFCASREWTSNYGYTFGSGTRLTVV.

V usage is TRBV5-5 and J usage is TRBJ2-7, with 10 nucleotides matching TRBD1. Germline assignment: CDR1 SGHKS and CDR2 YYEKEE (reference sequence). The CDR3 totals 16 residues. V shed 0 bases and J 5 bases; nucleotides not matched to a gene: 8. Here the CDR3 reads CASSLAPGQGVDEQYF. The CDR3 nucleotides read TGTGCCAGCAGCTTGGCTCCCGGACAGGGGGTCGACGAGCAGTACTTC.

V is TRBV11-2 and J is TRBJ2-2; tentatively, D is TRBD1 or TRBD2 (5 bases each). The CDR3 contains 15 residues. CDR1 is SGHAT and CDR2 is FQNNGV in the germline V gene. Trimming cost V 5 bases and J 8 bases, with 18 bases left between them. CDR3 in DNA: TGTGCCAGCAGCCGAACTAGTCAGGGTGAGGGGGAGCTGTTTTTT. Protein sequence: CASSRTSQGEGELFF.

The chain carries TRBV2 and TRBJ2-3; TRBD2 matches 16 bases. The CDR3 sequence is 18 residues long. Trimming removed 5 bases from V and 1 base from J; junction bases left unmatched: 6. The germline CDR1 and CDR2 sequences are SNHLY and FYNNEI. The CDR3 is CASSRGLAGGRGTDTQYF. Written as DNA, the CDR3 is TGTGCCAGCAGTAGGGGACTAGCGGGAGGGCGAGGCACAGATACGCAGTATTTT.

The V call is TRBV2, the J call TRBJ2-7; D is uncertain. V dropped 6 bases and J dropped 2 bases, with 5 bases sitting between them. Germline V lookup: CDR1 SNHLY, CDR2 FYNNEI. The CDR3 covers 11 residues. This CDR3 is CASSRTYEQYF. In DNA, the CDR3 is TGTGCCAGCAGCCGGACCTACGAGCAGTACTTC.

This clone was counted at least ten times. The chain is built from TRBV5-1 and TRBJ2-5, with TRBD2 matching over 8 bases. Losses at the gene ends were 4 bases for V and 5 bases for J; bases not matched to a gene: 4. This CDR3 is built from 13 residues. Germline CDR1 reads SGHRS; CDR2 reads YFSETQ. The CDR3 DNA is TGCGCCAGCAGCAGCGGGAGTGTGGAGACCCAGTACTTC. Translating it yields CASSSGSVETQYF.

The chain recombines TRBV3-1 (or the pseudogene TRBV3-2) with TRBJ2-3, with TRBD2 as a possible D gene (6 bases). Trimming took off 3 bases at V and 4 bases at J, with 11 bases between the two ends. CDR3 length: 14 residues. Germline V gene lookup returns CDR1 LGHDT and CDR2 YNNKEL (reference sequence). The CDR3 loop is CASSHSGSADTQYF. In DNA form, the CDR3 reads TGTGCCAGCAGCCATTCCGGGAGCGCAGATACGCAGTATTTT.

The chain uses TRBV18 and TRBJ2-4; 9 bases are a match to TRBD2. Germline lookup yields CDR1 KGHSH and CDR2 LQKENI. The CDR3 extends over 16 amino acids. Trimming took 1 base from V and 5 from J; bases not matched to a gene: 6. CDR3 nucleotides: TGTGCCAGCTCACCACGACCTAGCGGGGATCAAAACATTCAGTACTTC. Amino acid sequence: CASSPRPSGDQNIQYF.

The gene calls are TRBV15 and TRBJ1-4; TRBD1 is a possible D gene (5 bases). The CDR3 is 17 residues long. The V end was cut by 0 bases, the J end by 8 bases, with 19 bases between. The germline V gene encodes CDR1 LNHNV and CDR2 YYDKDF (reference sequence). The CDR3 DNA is TGTGCCACCAGCAGAGATCTCTTGGGGACGATGGGCGAAAAACTGTTTTTT. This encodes CATSRDLLGTMGEKLFF. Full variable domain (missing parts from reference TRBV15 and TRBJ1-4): DAMVIQNPRYQVTQFGKPVTLSCSQTLNHNVMYWYQQKSSQAPKLLFHYYDKDFNNEADTPDNFQSRRPNTSFCFLDIRSPGLGDTAMYLCATSRDLLGTMGEKLFFGSGTQLSVL.

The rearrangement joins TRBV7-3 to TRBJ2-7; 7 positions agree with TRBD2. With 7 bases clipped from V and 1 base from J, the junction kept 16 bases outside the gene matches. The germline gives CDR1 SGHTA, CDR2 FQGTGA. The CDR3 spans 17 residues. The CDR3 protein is CASTPLKAPSGSYEQYF. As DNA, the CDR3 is TGTGCCAGCACCCCTTTAAAGGCACCTAGCGGATCCTACGAGCAGTACTTC.

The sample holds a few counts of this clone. The CDR3 spells CASRTDTYNEQFF. DNA of the CDR3: TGTGCCAGCCGGACGGATACCTACAATGAGCAGTTCTTC. The chain employs TRBV6-5 and TRBJ2-1; D is unclear. The CDR3 runs to 13 residues. V was pared by 8 bases and J by 2 bases, with 10 bases between. Germline V gene sequence: CDR1 MNHEY, CDR2 SVGAGI.

CDR3 residues: CASSGPSGRGNEQFF. In DNA, the CDR3 is TGTGCCAGCAGTGGGCCTAGCGGGAGGGGCAATGAGCAGTTCTTC. The chain links TRBV2 to TRBJ2-1; 12 nucleotides align to TRBD2. Germline CDR1 SNHLY, CDR2 FYNNEI. The CDR3 runs 15 residues. After removal of 4 bases from V and 6 bases from J, the junction contained 4 bases not matched to a gene.

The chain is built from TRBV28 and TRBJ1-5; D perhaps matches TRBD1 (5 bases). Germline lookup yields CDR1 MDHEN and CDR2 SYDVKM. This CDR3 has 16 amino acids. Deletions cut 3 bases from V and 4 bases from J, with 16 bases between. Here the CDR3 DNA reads TGTGCCAGCAGTTTTAATTTCCGGGGGTGGAATCAGCCCCAGCATTTT. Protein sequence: CASSFNFRGWNQPQHF.